These 9 T cell receptor beta chains came from one sample sequenced in a study of T cells in Graves' hyperthyroidism and ophthalmopathy. The TCR beta CDR3 regions underwent amplification using RNA transcripts as the source. The TCR CDR3 was amplified in a first-round RT-PCR using the HTBI primer set. In TCRdb, the multiplex PCR reads were re-called with MiXCR into one record per CDR3 protein. Seen here are more than 450,000 distinct CDR3 sequences, less than 15% observed once, and the top ten hold 14%. The sequenced sample was blood. The source of these receptors is a woman aged 40-49 years with Graves' hyperthyroidism.

V usage is TRBV7-3 and J usage is TRBJ1-2, with 9 nucleotides matching TRBD1. V lost 5 bases to trimming and J lost 4 bases; unmatched junction nucleotides: 14. The CDR3 has 17 residues. Germline CDR1 and CDR2: SGHTA and FQGTGA. In DNA form, the CDR3 reads TGTGCCAGCAGCGCTAGCTCCGGGACAGGGCGGCTCTATGGCTACACCTTC. This codes for CASSASSGTGRLYGYTF. The whole variable domain, filled in from reference TRBV7-3 and TRBJ1-2, reads GAGVSQTPSNKVTEKGKYVELRCDPISGHTALYWYRQSLGQGPEFLIYFQGTGAADDSGLPNDRFFAVRPEGSVSTLKIQRTERGDSAVYLCASSASSGTGRLYGYTFGSGTRLTVV.

The chain combines TRBV10-2 with TRBJ2-7; D is unresolved. V gave up 4 bases and J gave up 3 bases, with 16 bases separating them. This CDR3 is 15 amino acids long. The germline gives CDR1 WSHSY, CDR2 SAAADI. CDR3 DNA: TGCGCCAGCAGTGTCAGTTTTGACGGATACTACGAGCAGTACTTC. Its protein is CASSVSFDGYYEQYF.

This clonotype has ten or more counts. The chain uses TRBV18 and TRBJ2-5; D gene uncertain. V was cut by 6 bases and J by 7 bases, with 18 bases left in between. This CDR3 is built from 14 residues. Looked up from germline, CDR1 is KGHSH and CDR2 is LQKENI. CDR3 loop: CASSEGRWIGTQYF. The CDR3 DNA follows: TGTGCCAGCTCTGAAGGGCGCTGGATTGGGACCCAGTACTTC. The variable domain in full, with the rest retrieved from reference TRBV18 and TRBJ2-5, is NAGVMQNPRHLVRRRGQEARLRCSPMKGHSHVYWYRQLPEEGLKFMVYLQKENIIDESGMPKERFSAEFPKEGPSILRIQQVVRGDSAAYFCASSEGRWIGTQYFGPGTRLLVL.

This clonotype was seen repeatedly, ten times or more. The chain joins TRBV13 to TRBJ1-2; D is uncertain. The V end was cut by 5 bases, the J end by 11 bases, with 12 bases between. The CDR3 runs 11 residues. The V gene's germline CDR1 is PRHDT and CDR2 FYEKMQ (reference sequence). The CDR3 nucleotides are TGTGCCAGCAGCCCCTACCCAGATTACACCTTC. Translating it yields CASSPYPDYTF.

This clonotype was counted ten times or more. V is TRBV6-1 and J is TRBJ1-1, with D unresolved. Germline V gene sequence: CDR1 MNHNS, CDR2 SASEGT. The CDR3 extends over 14 amino acids. The V end was cut by 5 bases, the J end by 1 base, with 11 bases between. CDR3 loop: CASSTQTENTEAFF. The CDR3 DNA is TGTGCCAGCAGTACCCAGACCGAGAACACTGAAGCTTTCTTT.

About this clonotype: A junction boundary mismatches the germline segment, possibly from a read error. The chain employs TRBV28 and TRBJ2-1; 7 bases line up with TRBD2. The CDR3 sequence is 17 residues long. In germline, CDR1 is MDHEN, CDR2 SYDVKM. The CDR3 sequence: CATSDLPGAGWGNEQFF. The CDR3 DNA sequence: TGTGCCACCAGTGACCTCCCGGGAGCGGGATGGGGGAATGAGCAGTTCTTC.

This clonotype appeared many times. This chain uses TRBV18 with TRBJ2-2, with 8 positions matching TRBD2. This CDR3 has 17 amino acids. Germline-derived CDR1 and CDR2 are KGHSH and LQKENI. The V segment lost 1 base and the J segment 0 bases; nucleotides outside the gene matches: 4. CDR3 coding DNA: TGTGCCAGCTCACCACGTTCGGGAGGGACGAACACCGGGGAGCTGTTTTTT. Protein product: CASSPRSGGTNTGELFF.

Points on this clonotype: A much larger clone is a single base away; this may be a read error. This chain connects TRBV28 to TRBJ2-7; TRBD1 agrees at 9 bases. After removal of 7 bases from V and 3 bases from J, the junction contained 7 bases not matched to a gene. Per germline, CDR1 MDHEN and CDR2 SYDVKM. The CDR3 has 14 amino acids. CDR3 in amino acids: CASTTGTGYYEQYF. The CDR3 coding sequence is TGTGCCAGCACTACCGGGACAGGGTACTACGAGCAGTACTTC. The full variable domain, with the rest looked up from reference TRBV28 and TRBJ2-7, is DVKVTQSSRYLVKRTGEKVFLECVQDMDHENMFWYRQDPGLGLRLIYFSYDVKMKEKGDIPEGYSVSREKKERFSLILESASTNQTSMYLCASTTGTGYYEQYFGPGTRLTVT.

As DNA, the CDR3 is TGTGCCAGCAGTCCCTCCGGGACATTAGGAAACACCATATATTTT. Residues: CASSPSGTLGNTIYF. The rearrangement joins TRBV27 to TRBJ1-3; a weak D match, TRBD1 (6 bases). CDR3 length: 15 residues. Germline CDR1 reads MNHEY; CDR2 reads SMNVEV (reference sequence). V lost 5 bases, J lost 4 bases, and 15 bases lay in between.